This TCR beta chain appears in the sequencing data of a study of tumor-infiltrating lymphocytes in primary liver carcinoma. Study observations and caveats: Tumors carried a top-250-clone fraction significantly exceeding that of blood (p = 0.039).

The CDR3 sequence is 16 residues long. Unmatched junction bases numbered 12, after V lost 0 bases and J lost 11 bases. The germline CDR1 and CDR2 sequences are MNHEY and SVGAGI. Of note for this clonotype: Its antigen is undetermined.

The source material, roughly 18-33 mg of unsorted bulk tissue, was used to co-extract RNA and DNA. Synthesis of TCR beta cDNA was carried out from about 500 ng total RNA with a constant-region primer. Nested multiplex PCR, run for three rounds with slightly modified ARM-PCR, yielded TCR beta libraries. TRBV1-TRBV30 forward and Cbeta reverse primers drove the first two approximately 10-cycle rounds. MiXCR was run by TCRdb on the multiplex PCR reads, yielding one entry per CDR3 protein. The sample consists of 20,000 or so distinct CDR3 sequences, 80% of them appearing once. The sequenced sample was liver tumor tissue from sampling region 2. The sample's subset: tumor region T2, inferior pole. This chain uses TRBV6-5 with TRBJ2-5, with TRBD1 identical over 10 bases. The receptor was isolated from a woman aged 25 to 39 with primary liver carcinoma and hepatitis B virus infection. The CDR3 region is CASSYSPWTGGDDQYF. CDR3 coding DNA: TGTGCCAGCAGTTACTCGCCCTGGACAGGGGGGGATGATCAGTACTTC.